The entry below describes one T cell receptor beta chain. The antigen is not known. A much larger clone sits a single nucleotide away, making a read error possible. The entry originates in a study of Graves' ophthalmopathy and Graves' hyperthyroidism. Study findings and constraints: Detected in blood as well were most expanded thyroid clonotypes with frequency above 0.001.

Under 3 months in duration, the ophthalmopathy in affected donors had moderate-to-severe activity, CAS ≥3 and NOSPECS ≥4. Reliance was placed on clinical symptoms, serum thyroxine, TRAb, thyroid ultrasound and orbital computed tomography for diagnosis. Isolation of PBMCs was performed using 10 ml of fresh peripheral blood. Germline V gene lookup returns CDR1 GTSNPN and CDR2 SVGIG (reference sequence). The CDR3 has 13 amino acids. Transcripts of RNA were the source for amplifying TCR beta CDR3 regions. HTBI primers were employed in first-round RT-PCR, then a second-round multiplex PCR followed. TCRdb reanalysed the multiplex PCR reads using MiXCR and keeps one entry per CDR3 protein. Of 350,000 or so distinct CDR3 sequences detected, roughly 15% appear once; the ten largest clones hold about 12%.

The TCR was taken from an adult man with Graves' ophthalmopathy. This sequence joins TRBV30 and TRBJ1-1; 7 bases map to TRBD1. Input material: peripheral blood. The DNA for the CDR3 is TGTGCCTGGAATCCTGACAGGGCCGAAGGAGCTCTCTTT. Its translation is CAWNPDRAEGALF.